One sample yielded the 14 T cell receptor beta chains listed below, sequenced in a study of blood T cell repertoires in COVID-19. Using immunoSEQ multiplex PCR, the repertoire was profiled, and TCRdb retains in-frame clones only, with some absent. This repertoire shows some 200,000 clones, approximately 83% found once; its top ten account for around 1.3%. The sequenced sample consisted of peripheral blood. Source of these receptors: a woman aged 25 to 39 with COVID-19, enrolled during active disease.

This chain joins TRBV9 and TRBJ2-1; 8 positions match TRBD2. Per germline, CDR1 SGDLS and CDR2 YYNGEE. The V and J ends lost 0 bases and 8 bases, in that order; junction bases with no gene match: 13. CDR3 size: 17 residues. DNA for the CDR3: TGTGCCAGCAGCGTAGTAGCGGCGGGGGGCCGTAACTATGAGCAGTTCTTC. It yields the protein CASSVVAAGGRNYEQFF.

The rearrangement uses TRBV9 and TRBJ2-6; D ambiguous. Trimming shortened V by 0 bases and J by 0 bases, and 10 bases separated the two germline ends. CDR3 length equals 17 residues. Germline lookup yields CDR1 SGDLS and CDR2 YYNGEE. The CDR3 DNA follows: TGTGCCAGCAGCGTAGTCCCAGGATCCTCTGGGGCCAACGTCCTGACTTTC. Its protein product is CASSVVPGSSGANVLTF. Supplemented by reference TRBV9 and TRBJ2-6, the full variable domain reads DSGVTQTPKHLITATGQRVTLRCSPRSGDLSVYWYQQSLDQGLQFLIQYYNGEERAKGNILERFSAQQFPDLHSELNLSSLELGDSALYFCASSVVPGSSGANVLTFGAGSRLTVL.

In this sample, this clone turned up a few times. The chain joins TRBV6-6 to TRBJ2-3; D possibly corresponds to TRBD2 (6 bases). The CDR3 runs 15 residues. Trimming removed 5 bases at V and 0 bases at J, with 12 bases between. Per the germline V gene, CDR1 is MNHNY and CDR2 is SVGAGI (reference sequence). The CDR3 spells CASSRSSGSTDTQYF. The CDR3 bases are TGTGCCAGCAGTCGGTCAAGCGGGAGCACAGATACGCAGTATTTT.

This clone was seen a single time. The gene calls are TRBV5-6 and TRBJ2-7, with a weak D call TRBD1 (6 bases). The V end lost 0 bases, the J end lost 6 bases, and 19 bases lay between the germline ends. Germline CDR1 reads SGHDT; CDR2 reads YYEEEE. CDR3 length: 16 amino acids. The CDR3 coding sequence is TGTGCCAGCAGCTTGGCCTACGGCCGGAGGACAGCCGAGCAGTACTTC. Translating gives CASSLAYGRRTAEQYF.

The CDR3 region is CASSQEWGTGQIYEQYF. The CDR3 DNA reads TGCGCCAGCAGCCAAGAATGGGGTACGGGACAGATCTACGAGCAGTACTTC. The rearrangement links TRBV4-3 to TRBJ2-7; 7 nucleotides agree with TRBD1. The CDR3 is made up of 17 amino acids. CDR1 is LGHNA and CDR2 is YSLEER in the germline V gene. V dropped 0 bases and J dropped 3; count of bases not matched to a gene: 11.

This rearrangement joins TRBV9 to TRBJ2-2; 11 bases match TRBD1. J lost 4 bases, V lost 0 bases, and 2 bases had no gene match. Germline V gene sequence: CDR1 SGDLS, CDR2 YYNGEE. The CDR3 consists of 16 residues. The CDR3 reads CASSVGGTGGTGELFF. Written as DNA, the CDR3 is TGTGCCAGCAGCGTAGGGGGGACAGGGGGCACCGGGGAGCTGTTTTTT. The whole variable domain, filled in from reference TRBV9 and TRBJ2-2, reads DSGVTQTPKHLITATGQRVTLRCSPRSGDLSVYWYQQSLDQGLQFLIQYYNGEERAKGNILERFSAQQFPDLHSELNLSSLELGDSALYFCASSVGGTGGTGELFFGEGSRLTVL.

The CDR3 DNA sequence: TGTGCCAGCAGAAACAGGGGAAGTCCGACCCAGTACTTC. Protein: CASRNRGSPTQYF. The chain recombines TRBV2 with TRBJ2-5; 7 bases agree with TRBD1. Germline V lookup: CDR1 SNHLY, CDR2 FYNNEI. The V segment lost 6 bases and the J segment 7 bases; nucleotides outside the gene matches: 8. The CDR3 is made up of 13 amino acids. Drawing the rest from reference TRBV2 and TRBJ2-5, the complete variable domain is EPEVTQTPSHQVTQMGQEVILRCVPISNHLYFYWYRQILGQKVEFLVSFYNNEISEKSEIFDDQFSVERPDGSNFTLKIRSTKLEDSAMYFCASRNRGSPTQYFGPGTRLLVL.

About this clone itself: The sample holds other DNA sequences that translate to the same CDR3. The V gene is TRBV4-3, the J gene TRBJ2-5, with 12 bases that match TRBD2. Germline CDR1 is LGHNA and CDR2 is YSLEER. This CDR3 region has 15 residues. V shed 2 bases, J shed 3 bases, and the junction held 1 base outside the gene matches. CDR3 sequence: CASSQRLAGEETQYF. The CDR3, as DNA: TGCGCCAGCAGCCAACGACTAGCGGGAGAAGAGACCCAGTACTTC.

The chain has TRBV6-5 and TRBJ1-5, with 9 bases matching TRBD1. V was pared by 7 bases and J by 5 bases, with 9 bases of the junction left unmatched. Looked up from germline, CDR1 is MNHEY and CDR2 is SVGAGI. There are 15 residues in the CDR3. In nucleotides, the CDR3 is TGTGCCAGCAATCGACAGGGGGTCAGGGATCAGCCCCAGCATTTT. It yields the protein CASNRQGVRDQPQHF.

The chain carries TRBV7-2 and TRBJ2-3; D ambiguous. Germline lookup yields CDR1 SGHTA and CDR2 FQGNSA. With 1 base removed from V and 2 bases from J, the gap between germline ends came to 13 bases. The CDR3 runs to 16 residues. CDR3 amino acids: CASSLVVFGATDTQYF. CDR3 sequence (DNA): TGTGCCAGCAGCTTAGTGGTTTTCGGAGCCACAGATACGCAGTATTTT.

The V gene is TRBV5-1, the J gene TRBJ1-2, with a weak D call TRBD1 (5 bases). The CDR3 has 15 amino acids. Trimming pared 0 bases from V and 8 bases from J, leaving 17 bases between. Germline CDR1 reads SGHRS; CDR2 reads YFSETQ. CDR3 nucleotide sequence: TGCGCCAGCAGCTTGGACAGCAGGCTAAAGGGGGGCTACACCTTC. Translating it yields CASSLDSRLKGGYTF.

The chain couples TRBV28 to TRBJ1-1, with D possibly being TRBD1 (6 bases). The CDR3 length is 14 residues. Looked up from germline, CDR1 is MDHEN and CDR2 is SYDVKM. The ends were cut back, 1 base at V and 0 bases at J, with 6 bases in the middle. DNA for the CDR3: TGTGCCAGCAGTTTATACAGGGTGAACACTGAAGCTTTCTTT. This sequence encodes CASSLYRVNTEAFF.

The chain uses TRBV30 and TRBJ2-7; maybe TRBD1 (6 bases). The CDR3 is 16 amino acids. Per germline, CDR1 GTSNPN and CDR2 SVGIG (reference sequence). Trimming stripped 0 bases from V and 2 bases from J, with 17 bases between. The CDR3: CAWSVIIGGTPYEQYF. The DNA of the CDR3 is TGTGCCTGGAGTGTAATAATTGGGGGCACCCCCTACGAGCAGTACTTC. Drawing the rest from reference TRBV30 and TRBJ2-7, the complete variable domain is SQTIHQWPATLVQPVGSPLSLECTVEGTSNPNLYWYRQAAGRGLQLLFYSVGIGQISSEVPQNLSASRPQDRQFILSSKKLLLSDSGFYLCAWSVIIGGTPYEQYFGPGTRLTVT.

The DNA for the CDR3 is TGTGCCATCAGCAGTAACAGGGCCGAAAACTATGGCTACACCTTC. The encoded protein is CAISSNRAENYGYTF. The chain uses TRBV10-3 and TRBJ1-2, with a possible D match to TRBD1 (6 bases). The CDR3 sequence is 15 residues long. The germline V gene has CDR1 ENHRY and CDR2 SYGVKD. V was pared by 6 bases and J by 2 bases, with 16 bases between.